One T cell receptor beta chain is described in this entry. The antigen is unknown. V was clipped by 3 bases and J by 7 bases, with 9 bases between them. The CDR3 consists of 12 residues. This record belongs to a study of T cell repertoires in cytomegalovirus infection. Study-level findings and limits: Adding up the frequency of public TCR beta families identified people who carried CMV plus the relevant HLA. HLA-C-restricted CMV-specific TCR beta clonotypes were dominant in the ex vivo response.

Using its own MiXCR run on the reads, TCRdb lists one record per CDR3 protein. This sample has approximately 390,000 distinct CDR3 sequences, with around a third found just once. The sequences come from cultured PBMCs, collected from culture after CMV antigen stimulation. This receptor was obtained from a human donor in good health (CMV status not recorded). Some clones in this sample may be carry-over from other donors' samples. This chain connects TRBV12-3 or TRBV12-4 to TRBJ1-2; D is unclear. CDR3 DNA: TGTGCCAGCAGTTTGGAGGGTTTTGGCTACACCTTC. Amino acid sequence: CASSLEGFGYTF.